This is a list of T cell receptor beta chains from one sample in a study of blood T cell repertoires in COVID-19. Sequencing was performed with immunoSEQ multiplex PCR; in TCRdb, only in-frame clones are kept and a portion is missing. The table has about 180,000 clones, 70% to 90% seen once. Sequencing was performed on peripheral blood. All receptors derive from a man aged 50 to 59 with active or convalescent COVID-19. Both conserved end residues are part of each CDR3. The order of the fields is V gene, D gene, J gene, CDR3 protein. A D gene is named only where the DNA matches it firmly.

v_gene: TRBV27; d_gene: .; j_gene: TRBJ2-2; CDR3aa: CASRLHSPRNTGELFF
v_gene: TRBV19; d_gene: .; j_gene: TRBJ1-5; CDR3aa: CASLNRAEDQPQHF
v_gene: TRBV5-4; d_gene: .; j_gene: TRBJ2-3; CDR3aa: CASSSAGTDTQYF
v_gene: TRBV5-5; d_gene: .; j_gene: TRBJ2-7; CDR3aa: CASSSQQVTSYEQYF
v_gene: TRBV30; d_gene: TRBD2; j_gene: TRBJ2-1; CDR3aa: CACLPRGLGGDEQFF
v_gene: TRBV5-1; d_gene: .; j_gene: TRBJ1-2; CDR3aa: CASTPNQGNYGYTF
v_gene: TRBV24-1; d_gene: .; j_gene: TRBJ1-2; CDR3aa: CATSDPDTYGYTF
v_gene: TRBV6-5; d_gene: TRBD1; j_gene: TRBJ2-7; CDR3aa: CASSLQGARYEQYF
v_gene: TRBV19; d_gene: .; j_gene: TRBJ1-2; CDR3aa: CATRTVNYGYTF
v_gene: TRBV24-1; d_gene: .; j_gene: TRBJ1-2; CDR3aa: CATQGTLNYGYTF
v_gene: TRBV12-3/TRBV12-4; d_gene: .; j_gene: TRBJ1-5; CDR3aa: CASNRVDQPQHF
v_gene: TRBV30; d_gene: .; j_gene: TRBJ1-4; CDR3aa: CAWSVFPQRKLFF
v_gene: TRBV15; d_gene: .; j_gene: TRBJ2-7; CDR3aa: CATSSAPNRDEQYF
v_gene: TRBV29-1; d_gene: .; j_gene: TRBJ2-5; CDR3aa: CSVRQQETQYF
v_gene: TRBV7-2; d_gene: TRBD1; j_gene: TRBJ2-1; CDR3aa: CASSPRKGADNEQFF
v_gene: TRBV28; d_gene: .; j_gene: TRBJ2-5; CDR3aa: CASSYPGGKETQYF
v_gene: TRBV4-3; d_gene: TRBD1; j_gene: TRBJ1-5; CDR3aa: CASSQEGPGQGVAQPQHF
v_gene: TRBV19; d_gene: TRBD1; j_gene: TRBJ2-5; CDR3aa: CASRDRGSETQYF
v_gene: TRBV28; d_gene: .; j_gene: TRBJ2-7; CDR3aa: CASSQLYEQYF
v_gene: TRBV7-3; d_gene: .; j_gene: TRBJ1-2; CDR3aa: CASSSTSGVGGYTF
v_gene: TRBV4-1; d_gene: .; j_gene: TRBJ2-6; CDR3aa: CASSQVSSVEGANVLTF
v_gene: TRBV2; d_gene: TRBD1; j_gene: TRBJ1-2; CDR3aa: CASSVGQGLGYTF
v_gene: TRBV11-3; d_gene: TRBD2; j_gene: TRBJ2-5; CDR3aa: CASSAGTSGRWETQYF
v_gene: TRBV25-1; d_gene: TRBD2; j_gene: TRBJ2-7; CDR3aa: CASSSLADSYEQYF
v_gene: TRBV28; d_gene: .; j_gene: TRBJ1-3; CDR3aa: CASSPLFVRLGNTIYF
v_gene: TRBV25-1; d_gene: .; j_gene: TRBJ2-1; CDR3aa: CASSSLGGLVNEQFF
v_gene: TRBV18; d_gene: .; j_gene: TRBJ1-1; CDR3aa: CASSRGAAVEAFF
v_gene: TRBV7-9; d_gene: .; j_gene: TRBJ1-2; CDR3aa: CASSLDGPYYGYTF
v_gene: TRBV7-2; d_gene: .; j_gene: TRBJ1-1; CDR3aa: CASSPSWADKEAFF
v_gene: TRBV12-3/TRBV12-4; d_gene: .; j_gene: TRBJ1-2; CDR3aa: CASSDSDNYGYTF
v_gene: TRBV27; d_gene: TRBD1; j_gene: TRBJ2-5; CDR3aa: CASSRQGQETQYF
v_gene: TRBV5-4; d_gene: TRBD1; j_gene: TRBJ2-3; CDR3aa: CASSAGQGDTQYF
v_gene: TRBV29-1; d_gene: TRBD1; j_gene: TRBJ2-1; CDR3aa: CSVRRTGTYNEQFF
v_gene: TRBV12-5; d_gene: .; j_gene: TRBJ2-5; CDR3aa: CASGPGGQETQYF
v_gene: TRBV21-1; d_gene: .; j_gene: TRBJ2-1; CDR3aa: CASTLKTGKFF
v_gene: TRBV10-1; d_gene: .; j_gene: TRBJ1-6; CDR3aa: CASTGQHNSPLHF
v_gene: TRBV5-1; d_gene: .; j_gene: TRBJ1-4; CDR3aa: CASSFRPGDNEKLFF
v_gene: TRBV24-1; d_gene: TRBD1; j_gene: TRBJ1-5; CDR3aa: CATSDPGGQPQHF
v_gene: TRBV29-1; d_gene: .; j_gene: TRBJ1-5; CDR3aa: CSVASNQPQHF
v_gene: TRBV4-3; d_gene: .; j_gene: TRBJ1-4; CDR3aa: CASSQDPMGASEKLFF
v_gene: TRBV21-1; d_gene: .; j_gene: TRBJ1-1; CDR3aa: CASSKKWTQGKGHTEAFF
v_gene: TRBV19; d_gene: .; j_gene: TRBJ1-4; CDR3aa: CASTGAQGREKLFF
v_gene: TRBV6-5; d_gene: TRBD1; j_gene: TRBJ1-1; CDR3aa: CASSYDRAQAFF
v_gene: TRBV7-3; d_gene: TRBD2; j_gene: TRBJ2-5; CDR3aa: CASSPLAGLQETQYF
v_gene: TRBV5-4; d_gene: .; j_gene: TRBJ2-2; CDR3aa: CASSLGVPNTGELFF
v_gene: TRBV5-4; d_gene: TRBD1; j_gene: TRBJ2-6; CDR3aa: CASSLGGQASSGANVLTF
v_gene: TRBV12-5; d_gene: TRBD1; j_gene: TRBJ1-5; CDR3aa: CASGADRGQGQPQHF
v_gene: TRBV4-1; d_gene: TRBD2; j_gene: TRBJ2-3; CDR3aa: CASSQEGTSGTSTDTQYF
v_gene: TRBV19; d_gene: TRBD2; j_gene: TRBJ2-3; CDR3aa: CASTSGHSTDTQYF
v_gene: TRBV6-5; d_gene: TRBD1; j_gene: TRBJ2-1; CDR3aa: CASRRKGAIGEQFF
v_gene: TRBV19; d_gene: .; j_gene: TRBJ1-5; CDR3aa: CASSKGYREGQPQHF
v_gene: TRBV7-9; d_gene: .; j_gene: TRBJ1-2; CDR3aa: CASSRDRSYGYTF
v_gene: TRBV10-1; d_gene: TRBD2; j_gene: TRBJ2-1; CDR3aa: CASSQLAGDEQFF
v_gene: TRBV6-5; d_gene: .; j_gene: TRBJ2-7; CDR3aa: CASSYGAPLSYEQYF
v_gene: TRBV12-3/TRBV12-4; d_gene: .; j_gene: TRBJ1-2; CDR3aa: CASSPGQSGYTF
v_gene: TRBV11-2; d_gene: .; j_gene: TRBJ2-2; CDR3aa: CASSLNRMNTGELFF
v_gene: TRBV19; d_gene: .; j_gene: TRBJ1-5; CDR3aa: CASSIGGWGSNQPQHF
v_gene: TRBV28; d_gene: TRBD1; j_gene: TRBJ1-2; CDR3aa: CASSTRQGLYGYTF